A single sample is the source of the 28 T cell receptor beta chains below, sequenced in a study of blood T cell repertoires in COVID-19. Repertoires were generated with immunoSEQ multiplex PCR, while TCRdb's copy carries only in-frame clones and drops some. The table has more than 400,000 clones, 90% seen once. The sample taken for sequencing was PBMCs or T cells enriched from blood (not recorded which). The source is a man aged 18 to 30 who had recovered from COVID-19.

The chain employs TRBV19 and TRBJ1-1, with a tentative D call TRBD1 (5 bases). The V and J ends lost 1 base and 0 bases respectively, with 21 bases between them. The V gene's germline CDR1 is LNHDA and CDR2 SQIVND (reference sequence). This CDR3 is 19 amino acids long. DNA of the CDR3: TGTGCCAGTAGTATAGGTTTAAGTTGGGGTGGGGCACTGAACACTGAAGCTTTCTTT. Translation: CASSIGLSWGGALNTEAFF.

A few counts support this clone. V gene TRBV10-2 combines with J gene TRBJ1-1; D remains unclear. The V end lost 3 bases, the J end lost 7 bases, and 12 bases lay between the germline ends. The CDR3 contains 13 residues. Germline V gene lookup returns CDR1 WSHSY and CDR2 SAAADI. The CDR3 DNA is TGCGCCAGCAGTGATTACCGGTCAGGTGAAGCTTTCTTT. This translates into CASSDYRSGEAFF.

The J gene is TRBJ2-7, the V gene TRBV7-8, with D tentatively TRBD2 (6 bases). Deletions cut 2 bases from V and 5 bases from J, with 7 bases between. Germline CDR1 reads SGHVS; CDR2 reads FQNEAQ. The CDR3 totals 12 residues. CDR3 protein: CASSLREDEQYF. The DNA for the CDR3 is TGTGCCAGCAGCTTAAGGGAGGACGAGCAGTACTTC. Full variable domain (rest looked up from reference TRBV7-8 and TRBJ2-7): GAGVSQSPRYKVAKRGQDVALRCDPISGHVSLFWYQQALGQGPEFLTYFQNEAQLDKSGLPSDRFFAERPEGSVSTLKIQRTQQEDSAVYLCASSLREDEQYFGPGTRLTVT.

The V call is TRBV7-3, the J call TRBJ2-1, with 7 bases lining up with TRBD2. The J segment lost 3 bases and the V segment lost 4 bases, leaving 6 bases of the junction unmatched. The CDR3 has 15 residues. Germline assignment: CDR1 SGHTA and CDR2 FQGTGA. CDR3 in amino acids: CASSSSSGHYNEQFF. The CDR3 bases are TGTGCCAGCAGCTCGTCTAGCGGCCACTACAATGAGCAGTTCTTC.

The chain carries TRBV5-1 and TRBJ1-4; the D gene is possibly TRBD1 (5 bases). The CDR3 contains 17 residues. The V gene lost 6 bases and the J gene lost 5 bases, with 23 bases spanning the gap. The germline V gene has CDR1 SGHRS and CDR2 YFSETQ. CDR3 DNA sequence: TGCGCCAGCACCAGGGATTCCAGGGTCCGCGGAAATGAAAAACTGTTTTTT. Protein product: CASTRDSRVRGNEKLFF.

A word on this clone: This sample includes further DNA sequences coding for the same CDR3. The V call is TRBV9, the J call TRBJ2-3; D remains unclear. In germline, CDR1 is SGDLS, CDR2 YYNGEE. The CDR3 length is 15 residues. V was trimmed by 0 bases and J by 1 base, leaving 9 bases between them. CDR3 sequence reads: CASSVGFSGTDTQYF. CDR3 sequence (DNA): TGTGCCAGCAGCGTAGGCTTTAGTGGCACAGATACGCAGTATTTT.

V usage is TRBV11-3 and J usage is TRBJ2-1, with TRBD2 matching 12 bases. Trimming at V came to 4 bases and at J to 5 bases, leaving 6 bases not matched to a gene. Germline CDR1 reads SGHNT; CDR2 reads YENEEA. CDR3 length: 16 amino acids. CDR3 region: CASSSRLAGENNEQFF. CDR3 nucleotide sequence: TGTGCCAGCAGCTCAAGACTAGCGGGAGAGAACAATGAGCAGTTCTTC.

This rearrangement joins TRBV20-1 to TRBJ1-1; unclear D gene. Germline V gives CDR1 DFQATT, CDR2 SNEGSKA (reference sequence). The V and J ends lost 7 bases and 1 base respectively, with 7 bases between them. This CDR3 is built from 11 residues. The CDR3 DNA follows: TGCAGTGGTAACAGGAACACTGAAGCTTTCTTT. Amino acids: CSGNRNTEAFF.

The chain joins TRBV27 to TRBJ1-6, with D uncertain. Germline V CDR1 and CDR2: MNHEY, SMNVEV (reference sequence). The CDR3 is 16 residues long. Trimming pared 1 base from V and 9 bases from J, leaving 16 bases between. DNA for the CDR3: TGTGCCAGCAGTTTATTGGGTGAGGCGTTTGGTTCACCCCTCCACTTT. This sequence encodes CASSLLGEAFGSPLHF.

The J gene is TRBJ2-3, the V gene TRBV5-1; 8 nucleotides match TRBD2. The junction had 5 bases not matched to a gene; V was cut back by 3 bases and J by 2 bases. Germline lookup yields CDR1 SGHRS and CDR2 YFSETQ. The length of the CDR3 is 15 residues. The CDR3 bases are TGCGCCAGCAGCTGGGGGACTAGTAACACAGATACGCAGTATTTT. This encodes CASSWGTSNTDTQYF.

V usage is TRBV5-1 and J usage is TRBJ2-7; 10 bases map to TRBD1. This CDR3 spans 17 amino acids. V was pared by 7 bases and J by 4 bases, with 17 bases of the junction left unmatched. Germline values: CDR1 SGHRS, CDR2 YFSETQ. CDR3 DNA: TGCGCCAGCGGAGGTGGCGTCGGGACAGGGGACATATACGAGCAGTACTTC. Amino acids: CASGGGVGTGDIYEQYF.

CDR3: CASSSAGKSSYEQYF. The CDR3 DNA sequence: TGTGCCAGCAGTTCCGCCGGGAAAAGCTCCTACGAGCAGTACTTC. This chain connects TRBV28 to TRBJ2-7; possibly TRBD2 for D (5 bases). Trimming left V 4 bases short and J 0 bases short, with 13 bases between. The CDR3 is made up of 15 amino acids. Germline-derived CDR1 and CDR2 are MDHEN and SYDVKM.

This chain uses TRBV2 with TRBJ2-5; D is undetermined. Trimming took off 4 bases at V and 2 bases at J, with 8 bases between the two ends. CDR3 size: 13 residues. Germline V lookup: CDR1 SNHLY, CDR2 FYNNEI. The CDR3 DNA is TGTGCCAGCAGTGGGTCCAGGCAAGAGACCCAGTACTTC. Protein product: CASSGSRQETQYF.

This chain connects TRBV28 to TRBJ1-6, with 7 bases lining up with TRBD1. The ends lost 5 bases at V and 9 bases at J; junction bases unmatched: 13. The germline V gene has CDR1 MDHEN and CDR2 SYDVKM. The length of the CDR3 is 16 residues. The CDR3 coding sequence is TGTGCCAGCAGTCTATCGGGGCAGGGGGTTTTTTCACCCCTCCACTTT. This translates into CASSLSGQGVFSPLHF.

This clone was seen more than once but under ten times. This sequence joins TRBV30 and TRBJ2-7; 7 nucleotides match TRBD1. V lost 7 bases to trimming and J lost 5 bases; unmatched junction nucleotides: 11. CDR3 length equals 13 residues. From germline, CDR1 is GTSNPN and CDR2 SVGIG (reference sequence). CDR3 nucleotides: TGTGCCTCAAGATACGACAGGGCGAACGAGCAGTACTTC. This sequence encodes CASRYDRANEQYF.

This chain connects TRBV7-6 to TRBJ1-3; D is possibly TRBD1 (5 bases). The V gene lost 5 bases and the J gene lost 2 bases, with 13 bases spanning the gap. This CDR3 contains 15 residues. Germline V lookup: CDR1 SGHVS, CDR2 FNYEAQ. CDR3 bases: TGTGCCAGCAGCCCCCCGCAGGGTACTGGAAACACCATATATTTT. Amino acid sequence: CASSPPQGTGNTIYF. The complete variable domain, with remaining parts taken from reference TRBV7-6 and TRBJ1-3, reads GAGVSQSPRYKVTKRGQDVALRCDPISGHVSLYWYRQALGQGPEFLTYFNYEAQQDKSGLPNDRFSAERPEGSISTLTIQRTEQRDSAMYRCASSPPQGTGNTIYFGEGSWLTVV.

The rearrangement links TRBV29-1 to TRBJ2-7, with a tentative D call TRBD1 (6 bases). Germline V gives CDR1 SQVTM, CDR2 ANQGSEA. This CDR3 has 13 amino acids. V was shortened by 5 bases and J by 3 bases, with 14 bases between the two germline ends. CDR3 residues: CSVLQGQSYEQYF. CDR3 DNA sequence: TGCAGCGTTCTGCAGGGGCAAAGCTACGAGCAGTACTTC.

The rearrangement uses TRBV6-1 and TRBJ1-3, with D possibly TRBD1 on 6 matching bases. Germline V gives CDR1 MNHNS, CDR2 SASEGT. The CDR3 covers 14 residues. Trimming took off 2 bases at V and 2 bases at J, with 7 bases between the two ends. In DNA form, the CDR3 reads TGTGCCAGCAGTGAATACAGGGCTGGAAACACCATATATTTT. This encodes CASSEYRAGNTIYF.

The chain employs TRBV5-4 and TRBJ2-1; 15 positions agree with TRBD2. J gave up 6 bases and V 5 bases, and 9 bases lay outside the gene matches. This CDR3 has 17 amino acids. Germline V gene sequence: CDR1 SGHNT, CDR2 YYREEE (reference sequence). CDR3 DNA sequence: TGTGCCAGCAGGGAGATGGGACTAGCGGGGGGCTTCAATGAGCAGTTCTTC. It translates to CASREMGLAGGFNEQFF.

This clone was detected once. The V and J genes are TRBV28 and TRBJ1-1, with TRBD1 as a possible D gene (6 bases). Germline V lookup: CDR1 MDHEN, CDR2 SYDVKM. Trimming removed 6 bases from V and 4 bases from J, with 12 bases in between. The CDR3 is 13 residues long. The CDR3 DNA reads TGTGCCAGCAGCGGACAGCTTCGCACTGAAGCTTTCTTT. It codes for CASSGQLRTEAFF. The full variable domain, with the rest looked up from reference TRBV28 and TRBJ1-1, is DVKVTQSSRYLVKRTGEKVFLECVQDMDHENMFWYRQDPGLGLRLIYFSYDVKMKEKGDIPEGYSVSREKKERFSLILESASTNQTSMYLCASSGQLRTEAFFGQGTRLTVV.

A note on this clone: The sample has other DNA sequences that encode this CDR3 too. The CDR3 DNA is TGCAGCGTTGAGGGGCTAGCGGGAGGAGACTACGAGCAGTACTTC. Translated, it gives CSVEGLAGGDYEQYF. The chain uses TRBV29-1 and TRBJ2-7, with 11 bases aligning to TRBD2. The ends lost 3 bases at V and 3 bases at J; junction bases unmatched: 7. This CDR3 is 15 amino acids long. Germline V gene sequence: CDR1 SQVTM, CDR2 ANQGSEA.

In DNA, the CDR3 is TGTGCCAGCATCAGATCAGGGGGCCTTTCCTACGAGCAGTACTTC. This gives the protein CASIRSGGLSYEQYF. The chain joins TRBV2 to TRBJ2-7; TRBD1 agrees at 8 bases. There are 15 residues in the CDR3. V was clipped by 7 bases and J by 1 base; unmatched bases: 9. Germline V lookup: CDR1 SNHLY, CDR2 FYNNEI.

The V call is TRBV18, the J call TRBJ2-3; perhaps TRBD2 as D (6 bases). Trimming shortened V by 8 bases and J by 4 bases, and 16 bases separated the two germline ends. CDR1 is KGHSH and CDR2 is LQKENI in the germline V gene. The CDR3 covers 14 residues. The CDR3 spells CASLRAGKADTQYF. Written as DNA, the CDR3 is TGTGCCAGCCTTCGGGCGGGGAAAGCAGATACGCAGTATTTT.

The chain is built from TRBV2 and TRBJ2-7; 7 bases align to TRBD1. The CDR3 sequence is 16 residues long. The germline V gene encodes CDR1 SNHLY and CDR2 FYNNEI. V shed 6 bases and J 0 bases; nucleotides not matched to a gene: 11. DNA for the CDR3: TGTGCCAGCAGGGAGAGTACAGGGGTCTACTCCTACGAGCAGTACTTC. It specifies CASRESTGVYSYEQYF.

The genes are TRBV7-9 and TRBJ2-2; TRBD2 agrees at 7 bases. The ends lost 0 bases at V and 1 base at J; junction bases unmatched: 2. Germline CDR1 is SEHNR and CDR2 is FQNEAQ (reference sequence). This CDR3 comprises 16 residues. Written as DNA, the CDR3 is TGTGCCAGCAGCTTAGCGACTAGCAGGAACACCGGGGAGCTGTTTTTT. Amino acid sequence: CASSLATSRNTGELFF.

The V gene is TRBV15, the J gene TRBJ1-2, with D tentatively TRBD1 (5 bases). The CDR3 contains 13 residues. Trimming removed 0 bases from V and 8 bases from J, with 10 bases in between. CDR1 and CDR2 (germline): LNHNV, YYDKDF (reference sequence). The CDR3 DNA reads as TGTGCCACCAGCAGAGACAGGGCCGGCGGCTACACCTTC. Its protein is CATSRDRAGGYTF.

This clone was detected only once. The chain's CDR3 is CASSNLGDEQFF. The CDR3 nucleotides read TGTGCCAGCAGCAATCTAGGGGATGAGCAGTTCTTC. The rearrangement joins TRBV3-1 (or the pseudogene TRBV3-2) to TRBJ2-1; D is perhaps TRBD1 (5 bases). V was shortened by 5 bases and J by 8 bases, with 10 bases between the two germline ends. Germline V gene sequence: CDR1 LGHDT, CDR2 YNNKEL (reference sequence). The CDR3 sequence is 12 residues long.

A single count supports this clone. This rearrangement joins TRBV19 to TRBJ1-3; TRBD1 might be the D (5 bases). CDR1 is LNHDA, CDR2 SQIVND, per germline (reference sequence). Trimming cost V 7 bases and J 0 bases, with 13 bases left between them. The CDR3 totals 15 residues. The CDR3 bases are TGTGCCAGTACTGCGGGACTGAGCTCTGGAAACACCATATATTTT. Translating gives CASTAGLSSGNTIYF.